These T cell receptor beta chains were read from a single sample in a study of cytomegalovirus exposure and HLA in healthy donors. Some clones are missing from TCRdb's copy, which holds only in-frame ones; the method was immunoSEQ multiplex PCR. Here the sample spans a few hundred thousand clones, 80% to 90% being singletons. Sequenced sample: PBMCs. The receptors originated from a young woman in good health and CMV-seronegative. Each CDR3 is given with its conserved first and last residue. The D gene is left open where the match is weak.

v_gene: TRBV5-1; j_gene: TRBJ2-1; len: 16; d_gene: TRBD2; CDR3aa: CASSLEASGVYNEQFF
v_gene: TRBV18; j_gene: TRBJ1-1; len: 16; d_gene: -; CDR3aa: CASSPLSGRGNTEAFF
v_gene: TRBV2; j_gene: TRBJ1-2; len: 16; d_gene: TRBD1; CDR3aa: CASRQGQLYRNYGYTF
v_gene: TRBV27; j_gene: TRBJ1-3; len: 17; d_gene: TRBD1; CDR3aa: CASSPGQGGGGGNTIYF
v_gene: TRBV5-1; j_gene: TRBJ1-1; len: 16; d_gene: TRBD1; CDR3aa: CASSGGDSISNTEAFF
v_gene: TRBV6-5; j_gene: TRBJ2-7; len: 12; d_gene: -; CDR3aa: CASSSTFHEQYF
v_gene: TRBV5-4; j_gene: TRBJ2-4; len: 15; d_gene: TRBD1; CDR3aa: CASSSGTGGRDIQYF
v_gene: TRBV9; j_gene: TRBJ1-2; len: 14; d_gene: -; CDR3aa: CASSVSTANYGYTF
v_gene: TRBV11-2; j_gene: TRBJ1-1; len: 15; d_gene: -; CDR3aa: CASSFTGSMNTEAFF
v_gene: TRBV15; j_gene: TRBJ2-7; len: 16; d_gene: TRBD2; CDR3aa: CATSSSGAGAVYEQYF
v_gene: TRBV2; j_gene: TRBJ2-2; len: 17; d_gene: TRBD1; CDR3aa: CASSEARDRPNTGELFF
v_gene: TRBV4-1; j_gene: TRBJ1-5; len: 14; d_gene: -; CDR3aa: CASSQVSFVQPQHF
v_gene: TRBV6-5; j_gene: TRBJ2-5; len: 14; d_gene: -; CDR3aa: CASSFLGAGETQYF
v_gene: TRBV5-1; j_gene: TRBJ2-1; len: 17; d_gene: TRBD2; CDR3aa: CASSFGGLAGRNNEQFF
v_gene: TRBV29-1; j_gene: TRBJ2-5; len: 14; d_gene: TRBD1; CDR3aa: CSATGQGAKETQYF
v_gene: TRBV6-5; j_gene: TRBJ1-1; len: 13; d_gene: -; CDR3aa: CASSYSSRTEAFF
v_gene: TRBV5-4; j_gene: TRBJ2-7; len: 15; d_gene: -; CDR3aa: CASSFKTGEENEQYF
v_gene: TRBV6-1; j_gene: TRBJ1-1; len: 17; d_gene: -; CDR3aa: CASSEVLRGRMDTEAFF
v_gene: TRBV4-2; j_gene: TRBJ2-1; len: 18; d_gene: TRBD2; CDR3aa: CASSQAGAGGTPYNEQFF
v_gene: TRBV6-6; j_gene: TRBJ1-2; len: 16; d_gene: TRBD1; CDR3aa: CASSPQGGSRVGGYTF
v_gene: TRBV11-2; j_gene: TRBJ2-7; len: 9; d_gene: -; CDR3aa: CASGTEQYF
v_gene: TRBV30; j_gene: TRBJ1-1; len: 14; d_gene: -; CDR3aa: CAWRVGPMNTEAFF
v_gene: TRBV29-1; j_gene: TRBJ2-5; len: 14; d_gene: TRBD1; CDR3aa: CSVEGQVVGETQYF
v_gene: TRBV5-1; j_gene: TRBJ2-7; len: 14; d_gene: -; CDR3aa: CASSLVRDSYEQYF
v_gene: TRBV18; j_gene: TRBJ2-3; len: 15; d_gene: -; CDR3aa: CASSPGPQGTDTQYF
v_gene: TRBV28; j_gene: TRBJ2-7; len: 15; d_gene: -; CDR3aa: CASSLWSRGPYEQYF
v_gene: TRBV4-2; j_gene: TRBJ2-7; len: 13; d_gene: -; CDR3aa: CASSPNLGYEQYF
v_gene: TRBV6-5; j_gene: TRBJ1-5; len: 14; d_gene: -; CDR3aa: CASRGGREWQPQHF
v_gene: TRBV19; j_gene: TRBJ2-7; len: 16; d_gene: TRBD2; CDR3aa: CASSMSSGRLVDEQYF
v_gene: TRBV11-1; j_gene: TRBJ1-1; len: 15; d_gene: TRBD1; CDR3aa: CASSLTGGGGTEAFF
v_gene: TRBV5-1; j_gene: TRBJ2-5; len: 14; d_gene: -; CDR3aa: CASSVPGLGETQYF
v_gene: TRBV6-4; j_gene: TRBJ2-7; len: 15; d_gene: TRBD1; CDR3aa: CASNPPGQVDYEQYF
v_gene: TRBV18; j_gene: TRBJ2-1; len: 16; d_gene: TRBD1; CDR3aa: CASSPLGTGNYNEQFF
v_gene: TRBV5-4; j_gene: TRBJ2-3; len: 16; d_gene: -; CDR3aa: CASSLAAGPSTDTQYF
v_gene: TRBV28; j_gene: TRBJ2-1; len: 15; d_gene: -; CDR3aa: CASSLWERVRNEQFF
v_gene: TRBV28; j_gene: TRBJ2-2; len: 16; d_gene: -; CDR3aa: CASSFRAVSNTGELFF
v_gene: TRBV9; j_gene: TRBJ2-3; len: 17; d_gene: TRBD2; CDR3aa: CASSVTTSNRNPDTQYF
v_gene: TRBV28; j_gene: TRBJ2-4; len: 14; d_gene: TRBD1; CDR3aa: CASRGGDRVNIQYF
v_gene: TRBV6-4; j_gene: TRBJ2-1; len: 15; d_gene: TRBD1; CDR3aa: CASSVDRDPYNEQFF
v_gene: TRBV9; j_gene: TRBJ1-3; len: 13; d_gene: -; CDR3aa: CASRPDSGNTIYF
v_gene: TRBV27; j_gene: TRBJ2-7; len: 13; d_gene: -; CDR3aa: CASSLRRPYEQYF
v_gene: TRBV5-1; j_gene: TRBJ1-1; len: 13; d_gene: -; CDR3aa: CASSFRPGQEAFF
v_gene: TRBV4-1; j_gene: TRBJ1-4; len: 15; d_gene: TRBD1; CDR3aa: CASSQQGAPNEKLFF
v_gene: TRBV7-9; j_gene: TRBJ1-1; len: 13; d_gene: TRBD1; CDR3aa: CASRLQGDTEAFF
v_gene: TRBV28; j_gene: TRBJ2-7; len: 14; d_gene: -; CDR3aa: CASSFLGYAYEQYF
v_gene: TRBV4-1; j_gene: TRBJ1-4; len: 16; d_gene: TRBD1; CDR3aa: CASSQGLGTVREKLFF
v_gene: TRBV27; j_gene: TRBJ2-7; len: 13; d_gene: -; CDR3aa: CASSLSRAGEQYF
v_gene: TRBV28; j_gene: TRBJ1-2; len: 11; d_gene: -; CDR3aa: CASSPRGGYTF
v_gene: TRBV27; j_gene: TRBJ2-7; len: 18; d_gene: TRBD2; CDR3aa: CASSPRALTREGHYEQYF
v_gene: TRBV19; j_gene: TRBJ1-6; len: 12; d_gene: -; CDR3aa: CASSPLNSPLHF
v_gene: TRBV5-1; j_gene: TRBJ1-4; len: 16; d_gene: -; CDR3aa: CASSPSVGGGSEKLFF
v_gene: TRBV9; j_gene: TRBJ1-2; len: 16; d_gene: TRBD1; CDR3aa: CASSVHPGQGDYGYTF
v_gene: TRBV7-2; j_gene: TRBJ2-7; len: 17; d_gene: TRBD2; CDR3aa: CASSPTSGTADVGEQYF
v_gene: TRBV5-4; j_gene: TRBJ2-3; len: 13; d_gene: -; CDR3aa: CASSLASLDTQYF
v_gene: TRBV5-1; j_gene: TRBJ2-2; len: 18; d_gene: TRBD2; CDR3aa: CASSLYYGLAGSTGELFF
v_gene: TRBV2; j_gene: TRBJ2-5; len: 13; d_gene: -; CDR3aa: CASSSTGRETQYF